The 18 T cell receptor beta chains below were found in one sample sequenced in a study of T-cell reconstitution after alpha-beta-depleted transplantation in children (dated by TCRdb to the mid-2010s). The receptor library was made with PCR. The sample was run on an Illumina HiSeq 2500. TCR libraries were prepared with molecular barcoding, using unique molecular identifiers to normalize TCRbeta repertoire quantification. In TCRdb, the public reads were trimmed at Q25 with fastp and aligned with MiXCR, with productive beta chains retained. CDR3 protein sequences are deduplicated, and each keeps its most common genes and DNA. The sample table shows just over 950,000 distinct CDR3 sequences, and about 29% are seen once. Approximately 30% of the sample comes from the top ten. Read against the paper, the sample's treatment or condition label means: allogeneic hematopoietic cell transplantation with graft depleted of TCRalphabeta T cells and CD19 B cells.

The specimen comprised PBMCs, mostly from graft donor cells, sampled 360 days after TCRalphabeta/CD19-depleted stem cell transplant. These receptors were collected from a boy under three years old who had a stem cell transplant for SCID, so the T cells may come from the graft donor.

This clonotype was seen only a few times. The V and J genes are TRBV6-5 and TRBJ2-5; D not resolved. Trimming took off 5 bases at V and 7 bases at J, with 11 bases between the two ends. This CDR3 has 12 residues. Looked up from germline, CDR1 is MNHEY and CDR2 is SVGAGI. As DNA, the CDR3 is TGTGCCAGCAGTGGGCTTGTGGGGACCCAGTACTTC. Its translation is CASSGLVGTQYF.

This chain connects TRBV5-1 to TRBJ1-1; D remains ambiguous. This CDR3 region has 15 residues. Between the trimmed V and J ends, which lost 3 bases and 3 bases, there was a span of 15 bases. Per the germline V gene, CDR1 is SGHRS and CDR2 is YFSETQ. The CDR3 DNA is TGCGCCAGCAGCTGGTTAGGACCGCGGGACACTGAAGCTTTCTTT. The encoded protein is CASSWLGPRDTEAFF.

This clonotype was seen only a few times. This chain joins TRBV12-3 or TRBV12-4 and TRBJ1-1, with D unclear. The CDR3 sequence is 11 residues long. Trimming removed 7 bases from V and 0 bases from J, with 3 bases in between. CDR3 coding DNA: TGTGCCAGCAAGCTGAACACTGAAGCTTTCTTT. It encodes CASKLNTEAFF.

This chain links TRBV11-2 with TRBJ2-1, with D possibly matching TRBD2 (6 bases). The V gene lost 5 bases and the J gene lost 6 bases, with 20 bases spanning the gap. The germline V gene encodes CDR1 SGHAT and CDR2 FQNNGV. This CDR3 comprises 16 residues. The CDR3 spells CASSDTRLVWGNEQFF. CDR3 sequence (DNA): TGTGCCAGCAGCGACACCCGACTAGTCTGGGGCAATGAGCAGTTCTTC.

This clonotype was detected a few times. The chain couples TRBV5-1 to TRBJ2-3; tentative D call: TRBD2 (6 bases). The CDR3 length is 17 residues. Germline assignment: CDR1 SGHRS and CDR2 YFSETQ. The ends were cut back, 1 base at V and 0 bases at J, with 15 bases in the middle. The CDR3 nucleotides are TGCGCCAGCAGCTTGCTTATGGCGGGGCCTAGCACAGATACGCAGTATTTT. It encodes CASSLLMAGPSTDTQYF.

V is TRBV6-1 and J is TRBJ2-3, with 11 bases aligning to TRBD2. This CDR3 contains 18 residues. J gave up 0 bases and V 6 bases, and 11 bases lay outside the gene matches. The germline V gene has CDR1 MNHNS and CDR2 SASEGT. The CDR3 region has the DNA TGTGCCAGCAGCCCTCTAGCGGGGGGTTCCTCTAGCACAGATACGCAGTATTTT. It encodes CASSPLAGGSSSTDTQYF.

The rearrangement uses TRBV20-1 and TRBJ2-5; 10 nucleotides match TRBD1. CDR3 length: 15 amino acids. Germline CDR1 is DFQATT and CDR2 is SNEGSKA (reference sequence). J lost 4 bases, V lost 1 base, and 6 bases had no gene match. CDR3 nucleotides: TGCAGTGCTAGAGTCGGGGACAGGGGCCCAGAGACCCAGTACTTC. This translates into CSARVGDRGPETQYF.

The gene calls are TRBV2 and TRBJ2-1, with TRBD1 identical over 7 bases. Germline V gene data show CDR1 as SNHLY and CDR2 as FYNNEI. There are 15 residues in the CDR3. J gave up 5 bases and V 6 bases, and 10 bases lay outside the gene matches. DNA for the CDR3: TGTGCCAGCAGGGAGACGGGACAGCCTAACAATGAGCAGTTCTTC. Its translation is CASRETGQPNNEQFF.

This clonotype showed up many times. This sequence joins TRBV12-3 or TRBV12-4 and TRBJ2-1, with TRBD2 as a possible D gene (6 bases). With 10 bases removed from V and 8 bases from J, the gap between germline ends came to 12 bases. The CDR3 covers 11 residues. CDR3 DNA: TGTGCCACCCGACGGAGGGATGAGCAGTTCTTC. Amino acid sequence: CATRRRDEQFF.

This clonotype was recorded a few times. V usage is TRBV20-1 and J usage is TRBJ2-1; TRBD2 aligns across 12 bases. CDR3 length equals 16 residues. With V trimmed by 4 bases and J by 4 bases, 8 bases remained unmatched. CDR1 and CDR2 (germline): DFQATT, SNEGSKA (reference sequence). The DNA for the CDR3 is TGCAGTGCTACCGGACTAGCGGGGTTATCATACAATGAGCAGTTCTTC. Its translation: CSATGLAGLSYNEQFF.

In this sample, this clonotype turned up a few times. This chain connects TRBV6-2 or TRBV6-3 to TRBJ2-7; 11 nucleotides match TRBD2. The CDR3 contains 15 residues. V lost 2 bases, J lost 7 bases, and 7 bases stayed unmatched. Per the germline V gene, CDR1 is MNHEY and CDR2 is SVGEGT. CDR3 region: CASSYRLAGTGEQYF. The CDR3, as DNA: TGTGCCAGCAGTTACAGACTAGCGGGGACGGGTGAGCAGTACTTC.

This rearrangement joins TRBV5-1 to TRBJ1-6; D unresolved. In germline, CDR1 is SGHRS, CDR2 YFSETQ. V lost 0 bases and J 7 bases, leaving 11 bases between the germline ends. CDR3 length: 15 amino acids. The CDR3: CASSLESGVNSPLHF. CDR3 sequence (DNA): TGCGCCAGCAGCTTGGAATCCGGGGTGAATTCACCCCTCCACTTT.

In its sample, this clonotype was seen a few times. The chain couples TRBV18 to TRBJ2-3, with TRBD2 matching 14 bases. This CDR3 has 17 residues. The germline V gene encodes CDR1 KGHSH and CDR2 LQKENI. V lost 4 bases, J lost 4 bases, and 7 bases stayed unmatched. The CDR3 DNA follows: TGTGCCAGCTCACGCTTGCCGGGACTAGCGGGGGCAGATACGCAGTATTTT. It encodes CASSRLPGLAGADTQYF.

In its sample, this clonotype was seen a few times. This sequence joins TRBV12-3 or TRBV12-4 and TRBJ2-2; the D is unclear. This CDR3 contains 11 residues. The V end lost 10 bases, the J end lost 6 bases, and 9 bases lay between the germline ends. The CDR3 coding sequence is TGTGCCACCGACCGGGCCGGGGAGCTGTTTTTT. Translated, it gives CATDRAGELFF.

The chain couples TRBV12-3 or TRBV12-4 to TRBJ1-4; no definite D call. V dropped 7 bases and J dropped 8 bases, with 17 bases sitting between them. This CDR3 has 14 residues. Written as DNA, the CDR3 is TGTGCCAGCATCCCGGGTAACCGGGAGGAAAAACTGTTTTTT. Its protein product is CASIPGNREEKLFF.

The CDR3 spells CASSLAPGTGGWGGYTF. CDR3 DNA: TGTGCCAGCAGCTTAGCTCCAGGAACAGGGGGGTGGGGAGGCTACACCTTC. The chain employs TRBV7-2 and TRBJ1-2, with 8 bases fitting TRBD1. V shed 0 bases and J 8 bases; nucleotides not matched to a gene: 14. The germline gives CDR1 SGHTA, CDR2 FQGNSA. The CDR3 runs to 17 residues.

This clonotype was observed a few times. The genes are TRBV12-3 or TRBV12-4 and TRBJ2-2, with 10 bases fitting TRBD2. The CDR3 is made up of 16 amino acids. V was clipped by 5 bases and J by 6 bases; unmatched bases: 9. The CDR3 spells CASSGGPTSGAGELFF. CDR3 in DNA: TGTGCCAGCAGTGGGGGCCCCACTAGCGGGGCCGGGGAGCTGTTTTTT.

The chain carries TRBV5-1 and TRBJ1-1; TRBD1 might be the D (6 bases). Germline V gene data show CDR1 as SGHRS and CDR2 as YFSETQ. V lost 4 bases to trimming and J lost 10 bases, with 20 bases between them. The CDR3 is made up of 14 amino acids. CDR3 in DNA: TGCGCCAGCAGCCTGGGGGCTTTGGTCTCTCGAGCTTTCTTT. Translation gives CASSLGALVSRAFF.